This TCR beta chain stems from a study of tumor-infiltrating lymphocytes in primary liver carcinoma. In the study overall: The cohort included men and women aged 30 to 69 years.

This CDR3 contains 14 residues. CDR1 and CDR2 from the germline V gene are SGHVS and FQNEAQ. Using a constant-region primer together with ProtoScript II reverse transcriptase, TCR beta cDNA was made from 500 ng of total RNA. Three nested multiplex PCR rounds of slightly modified ARM-PCR generated TCR beta libraries. The first two PCR rounds used TRBV1-TRBV30 forward primers with a C-beta reverse primer, nine to eleven cycles each. TCRdb redid the calling of the multiplex PCR reads with MiXCR, one entry per CDR3 protein. This sample has some 94,000 distinct CDR3 sequences, with around 63% found just once. Co-extracted RNA and DNA came from approximately 20-30 mg of unsorted bulk tissue. Patients underwent resection of primary liver carcinoma. This clonotype was observed a single time. Since a much larger clone is just one base distant, this may be a read error.

The material sequenced was liver tumor tissue from sampling region 5. Indicated subset: tumor region T5, tumor centre. This chain links TRBV7-8 with TRBJ1-5; D is undetermined. The origin of this receptor is a woman in her sixties with primary liver carcinoma and hepatitis B virus infection. The CDR3 here is CVSSWTRRDQPQHF. As DNA, the CDR3 is TGTGTCAGCAGCTGGACTAGGAGGGATCAGCCCCAGCATTTT. The complete variable domain, with remaining parts taken from reference TRBV7-8 and TRBJ1-5, reads GAGVSQSPRYKVAKRGQDVALRCDPISGHVSLFWYQQALGQGPEFLTYFQNEAQLDKSGLPSDRFFAERPEGSVSTLKIQRTQQEDSAVYLCVSSWTRRDQPQHFGDGTRLSIL.